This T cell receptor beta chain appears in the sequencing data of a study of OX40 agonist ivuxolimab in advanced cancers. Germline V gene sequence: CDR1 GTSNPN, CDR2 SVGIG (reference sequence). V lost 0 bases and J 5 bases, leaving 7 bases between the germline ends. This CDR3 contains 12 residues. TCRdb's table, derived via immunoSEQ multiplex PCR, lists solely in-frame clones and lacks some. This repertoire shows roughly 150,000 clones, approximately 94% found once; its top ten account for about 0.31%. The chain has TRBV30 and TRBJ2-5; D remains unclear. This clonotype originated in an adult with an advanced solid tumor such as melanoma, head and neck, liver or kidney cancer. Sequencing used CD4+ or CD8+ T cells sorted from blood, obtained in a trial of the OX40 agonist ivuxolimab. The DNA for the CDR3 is TGTGCCTGGAGTGTACAGTGGGAGACCCAGTACTTC. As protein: CAWSVQWETQYF.